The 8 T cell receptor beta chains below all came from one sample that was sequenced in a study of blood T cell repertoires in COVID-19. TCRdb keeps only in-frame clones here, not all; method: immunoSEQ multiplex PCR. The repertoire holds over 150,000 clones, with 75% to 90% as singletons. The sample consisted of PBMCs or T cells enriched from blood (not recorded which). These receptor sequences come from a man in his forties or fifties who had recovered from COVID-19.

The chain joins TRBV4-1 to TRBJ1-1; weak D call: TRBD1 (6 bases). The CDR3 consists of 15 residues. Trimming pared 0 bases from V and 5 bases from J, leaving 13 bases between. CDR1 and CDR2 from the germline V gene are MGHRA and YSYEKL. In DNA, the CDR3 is TGCGCCAGCAGCCAAGACAGGGGAATGATTACTGAAGCTTTCTTT. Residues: CASSQDRGMITEAFF.

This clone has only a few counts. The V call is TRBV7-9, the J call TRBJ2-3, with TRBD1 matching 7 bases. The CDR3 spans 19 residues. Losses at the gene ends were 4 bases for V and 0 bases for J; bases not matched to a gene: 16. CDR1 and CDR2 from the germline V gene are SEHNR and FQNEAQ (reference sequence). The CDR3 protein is CASSSKPGPGQKSTDTQYF. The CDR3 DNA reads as TGTGCCAGCAGCTCTAAGCCTGGCCCGGGACAGAAGAGCACAGATACGCAGTATTTT.

CDR3 nucleotide sequence: TGTGCCAGCAGTTTGGACAGAACTAACTATGGCTACACCTTC. Protein: CASSLDRTNYGYTF. The chain couples TRBV27 to TRBJ1-2, with D possibly being TRBD1 (6 bases). From germline, CDR1 is MNHEY and CDR2 SMNVEV (reference sequence). The CDR3 loop spans 14 amino acids. With 3 bases removed from V and 0 bases from J, the gap between germline ends came to 8 bases.

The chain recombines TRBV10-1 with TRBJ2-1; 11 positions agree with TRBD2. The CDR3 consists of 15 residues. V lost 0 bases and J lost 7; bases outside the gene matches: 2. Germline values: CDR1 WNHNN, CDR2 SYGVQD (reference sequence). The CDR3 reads CASSESWTSGNEQFF. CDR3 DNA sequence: TGCGCCAGCAGTGAGTCGTGGACTAGCGGGAATGAGCAGTTCTTC.

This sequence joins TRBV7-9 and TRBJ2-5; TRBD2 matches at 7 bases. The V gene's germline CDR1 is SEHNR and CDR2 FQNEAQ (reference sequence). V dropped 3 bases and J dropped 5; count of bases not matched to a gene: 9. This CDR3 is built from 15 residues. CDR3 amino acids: CASSLGGRLGETQYF. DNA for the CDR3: TGTGCCAGCAGCTTGGGAGGGCGGTTAGGGGAGACCCAGTACTTC.

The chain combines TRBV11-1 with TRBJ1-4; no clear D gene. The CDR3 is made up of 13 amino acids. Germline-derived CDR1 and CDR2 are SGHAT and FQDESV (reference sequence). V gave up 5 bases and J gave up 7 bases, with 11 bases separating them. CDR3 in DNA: TGTGCCAGCAGCCCCTCGGGAGGTGAAAAACTGTTTTTT. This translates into CASSPSGGEKLFF.

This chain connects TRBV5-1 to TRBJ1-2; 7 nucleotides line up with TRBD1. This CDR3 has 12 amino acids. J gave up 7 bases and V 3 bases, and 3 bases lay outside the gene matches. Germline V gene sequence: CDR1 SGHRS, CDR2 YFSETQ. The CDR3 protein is CASSSTGSGYTF. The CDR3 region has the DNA TGCGCCAGCAGCTCGACAGGGTCTGGCTACACCTTC.

CDR3 loop: CASSYGTRGNNEQFF. In DNA form, the CDR3 reads TGTGCCAGCAGTTACGGGACTAGAGGAAACAATGAGCAGTTCTTC. The chain recombines TRBV6-5 with TRBJ2-1, with 8 positions matching TRBD2. This CDR3 comprises 15 residues. The germline gives CDR1 MNHEY, CDR2 SVGAGI. Unmatched junction bases numbered 5, after V lost 2 bases and J lost 5 bases.